The present T cell receptor beta chain was sequenced within a study of Ad26.COV2.S vaccination and SARS-CoV-2 variants. Sample treatment: approximately 18 received Ad26.COV2.S at low or high dose, single or two shots; 5 received placebo; per-sample allocation not given. Specimen acquisition occurred on day 63 following the initial vaccine or placebo injection. About this clone: Other DNA sequences within the sample encode an identical CDR3.

The CDR3 covers 12 residues. Between the trimmed V and J ends, which lost 5 bases and 4 bases, there was a span of 6 bases. Germline V gives CDR1 MNHNY, CDR2 SVGAGI (reference sequence). TCRdb's table, derived via immunoSEQ multiplex PCR, lists solely in-frame clones and lacks some. This sample has about 390,000 clones, with approximately 86% found just once. The rearrangement uses TRBV6-6 and TRBJ1-5, with D hard to call. The receptor comes from a person between 18 and 65 years old who received the Ad26.COV2.S COVID-19 vaccine or a placebo. This material consisted of peripheral blood, taken in a trial of Ad26.COV2.S vaccine versus placebo. The CDR3 sequence is CASSRPNQPQHF. The CDR3 region has the DNA TGTGCCAGCAGTAGGCCTAATCAGCCCCAGCATTTT.